Sequencing of this T cell receptor beta chain was carried out in a study of cytomegalovirus exposure and HLA in healthy donors. Researchers ran the PCR with 60 Vbeta and 13 Jbeta primers. Repertoires were generated with immunoSEQ multiplex PCR, while TCRdb's copy carries only in-frame clones and drops some. Of over 150,000 clones in the sample, around three quarters are singletons; the top ten hold under 2.5%. Findings and limits, study-wide: There were 150 to 200 TCR beta chains listed as cytomegalovirus-associated. Being productive about 87% or about 30% of the time was typical of most TCR beta V segments in an earlier analysis. The likely origin of a cluster of highly shared sequence variants was a sequencing artifact. Sequencing depth across donors, presence/absence analyses assumed, was roughly uniform.

In the case of this clone: The target antigen is unknown.

Source material: PBMCs. The sequence came from a man aged 45-60 years in good health and CMV-seropositive.

The CDR3 protein is CASSAPPPGQKVYTF. CDR3 nucleotide sequence: TGTGCCAGCAGCGCTCCCCCCCCGGGACAGAAGGTCTACACCTTC. This sequence joins TRBV28 and TRBJ1-2, with 7 bases lining up with TRBD1. CDR3 length: 15 amino acids. After removal of 6 bases from V and 10 bases from J, the junction contained 17 bases not matched to a gene. CDR1 is MDHEN and CDR2 is SYDVKM in the germline V gene.